Presented here are 25 T cell receptor beta chains from one specimen sequenced in a study of blood T cell repertoires in COVID-19. Data came from immunoSEQ multiplex PCR; TCRdb stores just in-frame clones and leaves some out. The sample contains about 270,000 clones, approximately 89% of which appear only once. The sequenced material came from PBMCs or T cells enriched from blood (not recorded which). The origin of the receptors is a man aged 35-49 years who had been exposed to COVID-19.

This chain joins TRBV6-1 and TRBJ1-2; 8 bases align to TRBD1. With 3 bases clipped from V and 11 bases from J, the junction kept 11 bases outside the gene matches. Germline-derived CDR1 and CDR2 are MNHNS and SASEGT. This CDR3 contains 14 residues. The DNA of the CDR3 is TGTGCCAGCAGTGAGGACAGGGTTTCCTACGAGTACACCTTC. This encodes CASSEDRVSYEYTF.

This chain joins TRBV30 and TRBJ1-3, with D possibly matching TRBD1 (6 bases). Per germline, CDR1 GTSNPN and CDR2 SVGIG (reference sequence). This CDR3 contains 11 residues. V lost 8 bases, J lost 4 bases, and 9 bases lay in between. The CDR3 sequence is CATGSGNTIYF. CDR3 in DNA: TGTGCCACAGGGTCCGGAAACACCATATATTTT. Full variable domain (remainder filled in from reference TRBV30 and TRBJ1-3): SQTIHQWPATLVQPVGSPLSLECTVEGTSNPNLYWYRQAAGRGLQLLFYSVGIGQISSEVPQNLSASRPQDRQFILSSKKLLLSDSGFYLCATGSGNTIYFGEGSWLTVV.

This clone was seen only once. The chain recombines TRBV4-1 with TRBJ1-3; D uncertain. This CDR3 region has 14 residues. The germline V and J ends were trimmed by 4 bases and 8 bases, with 15 bases remaining between them. Germline CDR1 and CDR2: MGHRA and YSYEKL. CDR3 loop: CASSRIARGDTIYF. In nucleotides, the CDR3 is TGCGCCAGCAGCCGCATTGCGCGGGGAGACACCATATATTTT.

The chain uses TRBV3-1 (or the pseudogene TRBV3-2) and TRBJ1-2, with 9 bases fitting TRBD1. The CDR3 spans 15 residues. J gave up 9 bases and V 4 bases, and 12 bases lay outside the gene matches. Germline CDR1 is LGHDT and CDR2 is YNNKEL (reference sequence). The CDR3 reads CASSLPTGGLRSYTF. CDR3 nucleotides: TGTGCCAGCAGCCTACCTACAGGGGGCCTTAGGAGCTACACCTTC.

This rearrangement joins TRBV5-1 to TRBJ2-7, with a tentative D call TRBD2 (5 bases). The CDR3 has 17 residues. Trimming shortened V by 4 bases and J by 6 bases, and 26 bases separated the two germline ends. Germline V gene sequence: CDR1 SGHRS, CDR2 YFSETQ. For the CDR3, the DNA is TGCGCCAGCAGCCCCAGTCCCGGACCGGGGAACGGCGTCGAGCAGTACTTC. As protein: CASSPSPGPGNGVEQYF.

In DNA form, the CDR3 reads TGCGCCAGCAGCTTGCTAGCCAATGAGCAGTTCTTC. Residues: CASSLLANEQFF. V gene TRBV5-1 combines with J gene TRBJ2-1; possible D gene TRBD2, 5 bases. Trimming took 1 base from V and 6 from J, leaving 5 bases between them. CDR3 length: 12 residues. Germline V gene sequence: CDR1 SGHRS, CDR2 YFSETQ.

The chain carries TRBV18 and TRBJ2-1; 8 bases align to TRBD1. The CDR3 extends over 13 amino acids. The germline V gene has CDR1 KGHSH and CDR2 LQKENI. The junction had 0 bases not matched to a gene; V was cut back by 3 bases and J by 5 bases. The CDR3 DNA follows: TGTGCCAGCTCACCGACAGGGGACAATGAGCAGTTCTTC. It codes for CASSPTGDNEQFF. Variable domain in full (rest from reference TRBV18 and TRBJ2-1): NAGVMQNPRHLVRRRGQEARLRCSPMKGHSHVYWYRQLPEEGLKFMVYLQKENIIDESGMPKERFSAEFPKEGPSILRIQQVVRGDSAAYFCASSPTGDNEQFFGPGTRLTVL.

This chain links TRBV7-9 with TRBJ2-1; 9 nucleotides match TRBD2. Germline CDR1 and CDR2: SEHNR and FQNEAQ (reference sequence). This CDR3 is built from 19 residues. V trimming: 1 base; J trimming: 4 bases; junction bases outside the gene matches: 14. The CDR3 DNA reads as TGTGCCAGCAGCTTAGTAGTCGCTAGCGGGACTTTGGGGTACAATGAGCAGTTCTTC. Its protein product is CASSLVVASGTLGYNEQFF.

The chain combines TRBV11-2 with TRBJ2-2, with D unclear. V dropped 0 bases and J dropped 4 bases, with 12 bases sitting between them. The CDR3 loop spans 16 amino acids. The germline V gene encodes CDR1 SGHAT and CDR2 FQNNGV. CDR3 loop: CASSLDQTGSTGELFF. In DNA, the CDR3 is TGTGCCAGCAGCTTAGATCAAACCGGTTCCACCGGGGAGCTGTTTTTT.

V and J are TRBV6-5 and TRBJ1-1, with 8 bases aligning to TRBD1. The germline V gene encodes CDR1 MNHEY and CDR2 SVGAGI. This CDR3 region has 16 residues. Trimming removed 2 bases from V and 3 bases from J; junction bases left unmatched: 8. CDR3 protein: CASSYAGGVLDTEAFF. The CDR3 coding sequence is TGTGCCAGCAGTTACGCAGGGGGCGTCCTCGACACTGAAGCTTTCTTT.

The chain has TRBV27 and TRBJ2-1; D perhaps matches TRBD2 (6 bases). The germline V gene encodes CDR1 MNHEY and CDR2 SMNVEV (reference sequence). V lost 5 bases and J 6 bases, leaving 14 bases between the germline ends. The CDR3 runs to 14 residues. The CDR3 is CASSTTSRFNEQFF. CDR3 DNA sequence: TGTGCCAGCAGTACCACTAGCCGCTTCAATGAGCAGTTCTTC.

The table lists this clone with a few counts. The CDR3, as DNA: TGCGCCAGCAGCAGCCGGGACAGGGGGGAACACGAGCAGTACTTC. Residues: CASSSRDRGEHEQYF. The chain uses TRBV5-1 and TRBJ2-7, with 11 positions matching TRBD1. Germline V gene sequence: CDR1 SGHRS, CDR2 YFSETQ. The CDR3 has 15 residues. Trimming took 4 bases from V and 5 from J; bases not matched to a gene: 8.

A few counts support this clone. This sequence joins TRBV28 and TRBJ1-4; D is unclear. The CDR3 totals 15 residues. Germline CDR1 MDHEN, CDR2 SYDVKM. V was clipped by 2 bases and J by 7 bases, with 14 bases between them. The CDR3 coding sequence is TGTGCCAGCAGTTTAGAAGCCGGGGAGGGTGAAAAACTGTTTTTT. Translation gives CASSLEAGEGEKLFF.

This clone was counted a few times. The V and J genes are TRBV6-4 and TRBJ2-2; TRBD2 aligns across 7 bases. Germline V gene data show CDR1 as MRHNA and CDR2 as SNTAGT. This CDR3 spans 14 amino acids. J lost 5 bases, V lost 4 bases, and 4 bases had no gene match. The CDR3 here is CASSAGGETGELFF. The CDR3 DNA reads as TGTGCCAGCAGTGCGGGGGGAGAGACCGGGGAGCTGTTTTTT.

Only a few counts were recorded for this clone. The junction shows a germline mismatch at one end, possibly a read error. For the CDR3, the DNA is TGTGCCACCACCAGAGGTATTGGGCTTGCTGGGGCCAACGTCCTGACTTTC. Residues: CATTRGIGLAGANVLTF. This rearrangement joins TRBV15 to TRBJ2-6, with no clear D. Germline lookup yields CDR1 LNHNV and CDR2 YYDKDF (reference sequence). There are 17 residues in the CDR3.

The genes are TRBV27 and TRBJ2-7, with a tentative D call TRBD2 (5 bases). Trimming stripped 6 bases from V and 5 bases from J, with 14 bases between. This CDR3 spans 13 amino acids. The germline V gene encodes CDR1 MNHEY and CDR2 SMNVEV (reference sequence). CDR3 sequence reads: CASSHLPGNEQYF. The CDR3 DNA reads TGTGCCAGCAGCCATCTTCCCGGGAACGAGCAGTACTTC.

Details on this clone: This same CDR3 is encoded by further DNA sequences in the sample. This chain uses TRBV11-2 with TRBJ2-5; D is unclear. Trimming removed 1 base from V and 8 bases from J, with 20 bases in between. Germline CDR1 reads SGHAT; CDR2 reads FQNNGV. The CDR3 runs 16 residues. DNA of the CDR3: TGTGCCAGCAGCTTAGGGGTGCAGGTATCTTACGAAACCCAGTACTTC. Its protein product is CASSLGVQVSYETQYF.

This chain's CDR3 is CASSRGTANEKLFF. The CDR3 DNA follows: TGTGCCAGTAGTAGGGGGACAGCTAATGAAAAACTGTTTTTT. The chain couples TRBV19 to TRBJ1-4; 7 bases fit TRBD1. Germline assignment: CDR1 LNHDA and CDR2 SQIVND (reference sequence). This CDR3 spans 14 amino acids. V dropped 4 bases and J dropped 3; count of bases not matched to a gene: 2.

V gene TRBV4-1 combines with J gene TRBJ1-5; D is unresolved. With 1 base removed from V and 2 bases from J, the gap between germline ends came to 9 bases. Germline CDR1 reads MGHRA; CDR2 reads YSYEKL. This CDR3 is built from 15 residues. This CDR3 is CASSQVGGRNQPQHF. CDR3 nucleotides: TGCGCCAGCAGCCAAGTTGGAGGACGCAATCAGCCCCAGCATTTT.

The chain couples TRBV28 to TRBJ2-1; TRBD2 agrees at 10 bases. V trimming: 4 bases; J trimming: 12 bases; junction bases outside the gene matches: 15. Germline CDR1 and CDR2: MDHEN and SYDVKM. This CDR3 is built from 16 residues. As DNA, the CDR3 is TGTGCCAGCAGTTCCCTACCGACTAGCGGGCTGGGGGGGCAGTTCTTC. It codes for CASSSLPTSGLGGQFF.

This chain links TRBV7-2 with TRBJ2-7, with 8 bases lining up with TRBD2. Germline values: CDR1 SGHTA, CDR2 FQGNSA. J gave up 3 bases and V 4 bases, and 5 bases lay outside the gene matches. This CDR3 is 14 amino acids long. CDR3 coding DNA: TGTGCCAGCAGCTCTACTCTAGCGGGCTACGAGCAGTACTTC. It translates to CASSSTLAGYEQYF.

V usage is TRBV19 and J usage is TRBJ1-2, with 8 bases fitting TRBD1. In germline, CDR1 is LNHDA, CDR2 SQIVND (reference sequence). V dropped 3 bases and J dropped 3; count of bases not matched to a gene: 3. This CDR3 region has 14 residues. In DNA form, the CDR3 reads TGTGCCAGTAGTATGATGGGACAGGACTATGGCTACACCTTC. Protein: CASSMMGQDYGYTF.

In this sample, this clone turned up once. The CDR3 DNA reads as TGCAGCGTTGTACACCGGGACAGGGTAAATGAGCAGTTCTTC. Its protein product is CSVVHRDRVNEQFF. The chain is built from TRBV29-1 and TRBJ2-1, with 9 bases identical to TRBD1. CDR3 length equals 14 residues. Unmatched junction bases numbered 8, after V lost 4 bases and J lost 7 bases. The germline V gene has CDR1 SQVTM and CDR2 ANQGSEA.

The rearrangement joins TRBV5-4 to TRBJ1-2; D is uncertain. Germline V gene data show CDR1 as SGHNT and CDR2 as YYREEE (reference sequence). Trimming cost V 5 bases and J 8 bases, with 25 bases left between them. This CDR3 is 16 amino acids long. CDR3 in amino acids: CASSSSGSWIAEGYTF. As DNA, the CDR3 is TGTGCCAGCAGTTCATCCGGGAGCTGGATTGCGGAAGGCTACACCTTC.

The rearrangement links TRBV6-1 to TRBJ2-4; no clear D. V was cut by 1 base and J by 5 bases, with 15 bases left in between. Germline assignment: CDR1 MNHNS and CDR2 SASEGT. CDR3 length equals 16 residues. CDR3 loop: CASSEGARGSQNIQYF. The CDR3 DNA reads TGTGCCAGCAGTGAAGGTGCCCGAGGTTCCCAAAACATTCAGTACTTC.